This T cell receptor beta chain was recorded in a study of cytomegalovirus exposure and HLA in healthy donors. Whole-study context: Genotyping of some 390 donors showed that around 81% belonged to the Caucasian-associated ancestry cluster. General study results and limits: It was 164 TCR beta chains that were listed as cytomegalovirus-associated.

Trimming shortened V by 0 bases and J by 10 bases, and 17 bases separated the two germline ends. Germline-derived CDR1 and CDR2 are SGDLS and YYNGEE. This CDR3 is built from 15 residues. A word on this clone: As yet, its antigen is unknown.

Both 60 Vbeta primers and 13 Jbeta primers went into the PCR. Assay: immunoSEQ multiplex PCR; the TCRdb copy retains only in-frame clones and omits some. There are 150,000 to 190,000 clones in the sample; more than 75% occur only once, and roughly 2.4% lies in the top ten. The sequenced sample consisted of PBMCs. The receptor was derived from a woman under 30 in good health and CMV-seronegative. The rearrangement joins TRBV9 to TRBJ2-1; perhaps TRBD2 as D (6 bases). The CDR3 coding sequence is TGTGCCAGCAGCGTAGAGGGACTCGCCTTTGGAGAGCAGTTCTTC. This encodes CASSVEGLAFGEQFF.